A single sample is the source of the 32 T cell receptor beta chains below, sequenced in a study of cytomegalovirus exposure and HLA in healthy donors. Primers included in the PCR were 60 Vbeta and 13 Jbeta primers. TCRdb's copy holds only in-frame clones and misses some; the assay was immunoSEQ multiplex PCR. The data hold about 190,000 clones, with more than 80% observed a single time. Sample: PBMCs. Receptors originate from a woman aged 45-60 years in good health and CMV-seropositive.

The chain is built from TRBV27 and TRBJ1-4, with 7 bases that match TRBD1. CDR1 and CDR2 from the germline V gene are MNHEY and SMNVEV (reference sequence). V lost 4 bases to trimming and J lost 0 bases; unmatched junction nucleotides: 5. The CDR3 spans 16 residues. The CDR3 DNA sequence: TGTGCCAGCAGTTCCACAGGGACAGCAACTAATGAAAAACTGTTTTTT. The encoded protein is CASSSTGTATNEKLFF.

This clone was detected a few times. The chain joins TRBV5-1 to TRBJ2-1; 11 nucleotides line up with TRBD2. V gave up 4 bases and J gave up 10 bases; unmatched junction bases: 19. Germline V gene data show CDR1 as SGHRS and CDR2 as YFSETQ. The CDR3 loop spans 18 amino acids. CDR3 DNA sequence: TGCGCCAGCAGCGACGGGGGGCTAGCGGGGGGTGGGGGTGTGGAGCAGTTCTTC. Translating it yields CASSDGGLAGGGGVEQFF.

Remarks on this clone: A junction boundary mismatches the germline segment, possibly from a read error. This chain uses TRBV7-9 with TRBJ2-2; TRBD2 might be the D (6 bases). This CDR3 has 15 residues. Germline lookup yields CDR1 SEHNR and CDR2 FQNEAQ (reference sequence). The CDR3 DNA reads TGTTCCAGCAGCCCCCCGGGGGAGGCGGCCGGGGAGCTGTTTTTT. It encodes CSSSPPGEAAGELFF.

This chain links TRBV5-5 with TRBJ1-1; TRBD1 agrees at 8 bases. The CDR3 has 16 amino acids. V lost 5 bases and J lost 5; bases outside the gene matches: 14. Germline loops: CDR1 SGHKS, CDR2 YYEKEE (reference sequence). The DNA of the CDR3 is TGTGCCAGCAGTCGAGAGGACAGGGTGGTAGGGACTGAAGCTTTCTTT. Its translation is CASSREDRVVGTEAFF.

The rearrangement links TRBV4-3 to TRBJ2-3; TRBD2 matches at 13 bases. V lost 1 base and J lost 8; bases outside the gene matches: 9. CDR1 is LGHNA and CDR2 is YSLEER in the germline V gene. The CDR3 covers 17 residues. This chain's CDR3 is CASSQGALAGGSGTQYF. Written as DNA, the CDR3 is TGCGCCAGCAGCCAAGGGGCACTAGCGGGGGGGTCTGGTACGCAGTATTTT.

The chain joins TRBV19 to TRBJ2-2; 8 nucleotides line up with TRBD1. The CDR3 sequence is 14 residues long. Germline assignment: CDR1 LNHDA and CDR2 SQIVND (reference sequence). Unmatched junction bases numbered 6, after V lost 7 bases and J lost 5 bases. The CDR3 is CASTQTGATGELFF. Here the CDR3 DNA reads TGTGCCAGTACCCAGACAGGGGCAACCGGGGAGCTGTTTTTT.

This clone was detected once. The chain has TRBV6-5 and TRBJ2-4; 10 bases match TRBD1. Germline CDR1 reads MNHEY; CDR2 reads SVGAGI. J was trimmed by 13 bases and V by 6 bases; bases with no gene match: 15. This CDR3 has 15 residues. The CDR3 coding sequence is TGTGCCAGCAGGGGGACCGGGACAGGGGCCCTCCGCCAGTACTTC. It codes for CASRGTGTGALRQYF.

Here the CDR3 reads CAWSYRGLVDEQFF. CDR3 in DNA: TGTGCCTGGAGTTACAGGGGGCTGGTCGATGAGCAGTTCTTC. The V call is TRBV30, the J call TRBJ2-1; the match to TRBD1 covers 9 bases. Germline V gene lookup returns CDR1 GTSNPN and CDR2 SVGIG (reference sequence). The CDR3 consists of 14 residues. V lost 2 bases and J lost 8; bases outside the gene matches: 7.

V and J are TRBV7-2 and TRBJ2-3; 9 bases agree with TRBD1. Trimming removed 5 bases from V and 5 bases from J; junction bases left unmatched: 8. Germline V gene lookup returns CDR1 SGHTA and CDR2 FQGNSA. The CDR3 totals 15 residues. CDR3 residues: CASSRRTGDGDTQYF. Written as DNA, the CDR3 is TGTGCCAGCAGCCGTAGGACAGGGGACGGAGATACGCAGTATTTT.

J is TRBJ2-7 and V is TRBV18; 10 bases are shared with TRBD1. Germline CDR1 and CDR2: KGHSH and LQKENI. V lost 0 bases to trimming and J lost 5 bases; unmatched junction nucleotides: 7. This CDR3 contains 16 residues. Here the CDR3 reads CASSPPFPGTGDEQYF. The CDR3 bases are TGTGCCAGCTCACCACCTTTCCCCGGGACAGGGGACGAGCAGTACTTC.

The chain combines TRBV2 with TRBJ2-7; D is undetermined. The CDR3 has 15 residues. V was trimmed by 5 bases and J by 0 bases, leaving 14 bases between them. CDR1 and CDR2 from the germline V gene are SNHLY and FYNNEI. The CDR3 DNA follows: TGTGCCAGCAGTTTTCTTCAGGCGAACTCCTACGAGCAGTACTTC. It specifies CASSFLQANSYEQYF.

This clone was detected once. The J gene is TRBJ1-1, the V gene TRBV11-2; weak D call: TRBD1 (6 bases). Trimming pared 5 bases from V and 7 bases from J, leaving 14 bases between. CDR1 and CDR2 from the germline V gene are SGHAT and FQNNGV. The CDR3 length is 13 residues. The CDR3 sequence is CASSLDSPGEAFF. The CDR3 nucleotides read TGTGCCAGCAGCCTGGACAGCCCAGGTGAAGCTTTCTTT.

V and J are TRBV5-5 and TRBJ2-1, with 14 bases that match TRBD2. This CDR3 comprises 17 residues. From germline, CDR1 is SGHKS and CDR2 YYEKEE (reference sequence). J was trimmed by 8 bases and V by 4 bases; bases with no gene match: 11. CDR3 DNA: TGTGCCAGCAGCCACGATCCCGGGACTAGCGGGGGCTATGAGCAGTTCTTC. It encodes CASSHDPGTSGGYEQFF.

V usage is TRBV11-2 and J usage is TRBJ1-2; D uncertain. CDR1 is SGHAT and CDR2 is FQNNGV in the germline V gene. The CDR3 has 13 amino acids. V lost 5 bases, J lost 7 bases, and 14 bases lay in between. The CDR3 bases are TGTGCCAGCAGCCCGGGGAGTTTGAGTGGCTACACCTTC. Translation gives CASSPGSLSGYTF.

This clone was detected only once. The rearrangement joins TRBV7-8 to TRBJ2-2; 9 positions match TRBD1. This CDR3 spans 14 amino acids. V shed 5 bases, J shed 7 bases, and the junction held 5 bases outside the gene matches. The germline V gene has CDR1 SGHVS and CDR2 FQNEAQ. The CDR3 sequence: CASSRQGVVGELFF. In nucleotides, the CDR3 is TGTGCCAGCAGCCGACAGGGGGTCGTCGGGGAGCTGTTTTTT.

On this clone itself: Germline and junction disagree at one end, which may indicate a read error. CDR3 sequence reads: CSSSLDRPNTEAFF. The CDR3, as DNA: TGTTCCAGCAGCCTGGACAGACCGAACACTGAAGCTTTCTTT. The chain has TRBV7-9 and TRBJ1-1; TRBD1 is a possible D gene (6 bases). The CDR3 is made up of 14 amino acids. Germline CDR1 and CDR2: SEHNR and FQNEAQ (reference sequence). The variable domain in full, completed from reference TRBV7-9 and TRBJ1-1, reads DTGVSQNPRHKITKRGQNVTFRCDPISEHNRLYWYRQTLGQGPEFLTYFQNEAQLEKSRLLSDRFSAERPKGSFSTLEIQRTEQGDSAMYLCSSSLDRPNTEAFFGQGTRLTVV.

CDR3 DNA sequence: TGTGCCAGCAGCCGTTCTGGAGGATCTGGGGCCAACGTCCTGACTTTC. Protein: CASSRSGGSGANVLTF. This sequence joins TRBV5-4 and TRBJ2-6; TRBD2 is a possible D gene (5 bases). The CDR3 length is 16 residues. CDR1 is SGHNT, CDR2 YYREEE, per germline (reference sequence). V was trimmed by 4 bases and J by 1 base, leaving 12 bases between them.

The chain recombines TRBV4-2 with TRBJ1-5, with D maybe TRBD1 (5 bases). The CDR3 spans 16 residues. Trimming shortened V by 1 base and J by 2 bases, and 12 bases separated the two germline ends. CDR1 is LGHNA, CDR2 YNFKEQ, per germline. In nucleotides, the CDR3 is TGTGCCAGCAGCCAAGGGGAGTCGGGGGGCAATCAGCCCCAGCATTTT. Translated: CASSQGESGGNQPQHF.

The V call is TRBV9, the J call TRBJ2-1; no reliable D call. Germline V gene sequence: CDR1 SGDLS, CDR2 YYNGEE. V lost 0 bases, J lost 0 bases, and 7 bases lay in between. The CDR3 length is 15 residues. Here the CDR3 reads CASSVGESSYNEQFF. The DNA for the CDR3 is TGTGCCAGCAGCGTAGGCGAAAGCTCCTACAATGAGCAGTTCTTC.

The rearrangement joins TRBV5-5 to TRBJ1-5; D possibly corresponds to TRBD1 (6 bases). Germline values: CDR1 SGHKS, CDR2 YYEKEE (reference sequence). Trimming shortened V by 3 bases and J by 5 bases, and 9 bases separated the two germline ends. The CDR3 runs 13 residues. The CDR3 loop is CASSWTADQPQHF. Written as DNA, the CDR3 is TGTGCCAGCAGCTGGACAGCAGATCAGCCCCAGCATTTT.

The chain employs TRBV28 and TRBJ2-7; perhaps TRBD2 as D (7 bases). V dropped 8 bases and J dropped 5 bases, with 19 bases sitting between them. Germline V CDR1 and CDR2: MDHEN, SYDVKM. This CDR3 is built from 14 residues. The CDR3 nucleotides are TGTGCCAGCCGCGGGGGACGGGGGCTGGACGAGCAGTACTTC. It codes for CASRGGRGLDEQYF. The variable domain in full, with the rest retrieved from reference TRBV28 and TRBJ2-7, is DVKVTQSSRYLVKRTGEKVFLECVQDMDHENMFWYRQDPGLGLRLIYFSYDVKMKEKGDIPEGYSVSREKKERFSLILESASTNQTSMYLCASRGGRGLDEQYFGPGTRLTVT.

The chain has TRBV19 and TRBJ2-7, with 7 bases matching TRBD2. This CDR3 spans 15 amino acids. Germline V gives CDR1 LNHDA, CDR2 SQIVND (reference sequence). Trimming cost V 4 bases and J 0 bases; bases outside gene matches: 6. The chain's CDR3 is CASSTLAGSSYEQYF. DNA of the CDR3: TGTGCCAGTAGTACCTTAGCGGGTAGCTCCTACGAGCAGTACTTC.

The CDR3 here is CASSLTSDRYTGELFF. Written as DNA, the CDR3 is TGTGCCAGCAGCTTAACCTCAGACAGATACACCGGGGAGCTGTTTTTT. V and J are TRBV7-3 and TRBJ2-2; tentative D call: TRBD1 (5 bases). The V end lost 0 bases, the J end lost 3 bases, and 11 bases lay between the germline ends. Per germline, CDR1 SGHTA and CDR2 FQGTGA. The CDR3 length is 16 residues.

This sequence joins TRBV7-3 and TRBJ2-5; weak D call: TRBD2 (6 bases). V was pared by 3 bases and J by 2 bases, with 13 bases between. CDR3 length equals 15 residues. Per germline, CDR1 SGHTA and CDR2 FQGTGA. The CDR3: CASSFAGTLQETQYF. In nucleotides, the CDR3 is TGTGCCAGCAGCTTCGCCGGGACTCTTCAAGAGACCCAGTACTTC.

The chain recombines TRBV2 with TRBJ2-7; D remains ambiguous. With 8 bases removed from V and 2 bases from J, the gap between germline ends came to 7 bases. Germline CDR1 and CDR2: SNHLY and FYNNEI. The CDR3 spans 11 residues. CDR3 in DNA: TGTGCCAGCGGGCTTACCTACGAGCAGTACTTC. Translation: CASGLTYEQYF.

The chain couples TRBV28 to TRBJ2-5; maybe TRBD1 (6 bases). Germline V CDR1 and CDR2: MDHEN, SYDVKM. CDR3 length: 12 residues. V gave up 8 bases and J gave up 4 bases, with 11 bases separating them. The CDR3 nucleotides read TGTGCCAGCCAGGGGACAAGAGAGACCCAGTACTTC. It codes for CASQGTRETQYF.

In its sample, this clone was seen a few times. J is TRBJ1-4 and V is TRBV5-1, with unresolved D. Germline-derived CDR1 and CDR2 are SGHRS and YFSETQ. This CDR3 contains 15 residues. V lost 0 bases and J lost 4, with 10 bases in between. CDR3 protein: CASSLGGAGNEKLFF. CDR3 DNA sequence: TGCGCCAGCAGCTTGGGGGGAGCTGGTAATGAAAAACTGTTTTTT.

The CDR3 DNA sequence: TGTGCCAGCAGTGAGTGGGACACCCTCGATAACATGGGGGAGCTGTTTTTT. Translation gives CASSEWDTLDNMGELFF. This chain uses TRBV25-1 with TRBJ2-2; perhaps TRBD1 as D (6 bases). The CDR3 is made up of 17 amino acids. The V gene lost 3 bases and the J gene lost 8 bases, with 22 bases spanning the gap. The V gene's germline CDR1 is MGHDK and CDR2 SYGVNS.

The chain recombines TRBV6-5 with TRBJ2-7; 7 bases fit TRBD1. In germline, CDR1 is MNHEY, CDR2 SVGAGI. With V trimmed by 4 bases and J by 3 bases, 9 bases remained unmatched. This CDR3 is built from 15 residues. CDR3 loop: CASSSDRDRLYEQYF. The CDR3 DNA sequence: TGTGCCAGCAGTTCCGACCGGGACAGACTCTACGAGCAGTACTTC.

The chain couples TRBV7-8 to TRBJ1-5, with D possibly matching TRBD1 (6 bases). The V gene's germline CDR1 is SGHVS and CDR2 FQNEAQ. The V gene lost 5 bases and the J gene lost 0 bases, with 11 bases spanning the gap. This CDR3 spans 15 amino acids. As DNA, the CDR3 is TGTGCCAGCAGCAAGGACAGTTATAGCAATCAGCCCCAGCATTTT. It translates to CASSKDSYSNQPQHF.

V usage is TRBV28 and J usage is TRBJ2-7, with a tentative D call TRBD2 (6 bases). CDR1 MDHEN and CDR2 SYDVKM come from the germline V gene. V dropped 7 bases and J dropped 9 bases, with 19 bases sitting between them. The CDR3 runs 13 residues. This CDR3 is CASNQLAGIGQYF. In nucleotides, the CDR3 is TGTGCCAGCAATCAACTGGCGGGGATCGGGCAGTACTTC.

The rearrangement uses TRBV19 and TRBJ1-5, with 10 bases fitting TRBD1. The CDR3 is 14 residues long. Germline assignment: CDR1 LNHDA and CDR2 SQIVND (reference sequence). J lost 9 bases, V lost 2 bases, and 4 bases had no gene match. In nucleotides, the CDR3 is TGTGCCAGTAGTATATCGGGACAGGGGATGCCCCAGCATTTT. Protein sequence: CASSISGQGMPQHF.